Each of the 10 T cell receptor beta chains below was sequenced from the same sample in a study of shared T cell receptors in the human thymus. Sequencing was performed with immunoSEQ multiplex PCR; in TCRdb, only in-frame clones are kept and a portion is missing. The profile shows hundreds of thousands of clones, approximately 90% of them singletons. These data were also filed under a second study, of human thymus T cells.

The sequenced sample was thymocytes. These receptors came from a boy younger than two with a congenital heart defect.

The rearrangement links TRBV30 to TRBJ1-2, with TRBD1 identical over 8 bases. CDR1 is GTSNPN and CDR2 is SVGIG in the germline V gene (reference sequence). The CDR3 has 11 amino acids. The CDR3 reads CAFDRGGGYTF. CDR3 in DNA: TGTGCTTTTGACAGGGGCGGGGGCTACACCTTC.

CDR3 amino acids: CSAPKGFGYTF. The CDR3 coding sequence is TGCAGTGCGCCAAAGGGGTTTGGCTACACCTTC. This chain joins TRBV20-1 and TRBJ1-2; perhaps TRBD1 as D (5 bases). The CDR3 sequence is 11 residues long. With 6 bases removed from V and 7 bases from J, the gap between germline ends came to 12 bases. Germline CDR1 reads DFQATT; CDR2 reads SNEGSKA (reference sequence).

The CDR3 sequence: CASGKDRGPPYEQYF. Written as DNA, the CDR3 is TGTGCCAGCGGAAAAGACAGGGGGCCTCCCTACGAGCAGTACTTC. The chain is built from TRBV6-5 and TRBJ2-7; 10 nucleotides align to TRBD1. Trimming removed 8 bases from V and 2 bases from J; junction bases left unmatched: 9. The length of the CDR3 is 15 residues. Germline V gene lookup returns CDR1 MNHEY and CDR2 SVGAGI.

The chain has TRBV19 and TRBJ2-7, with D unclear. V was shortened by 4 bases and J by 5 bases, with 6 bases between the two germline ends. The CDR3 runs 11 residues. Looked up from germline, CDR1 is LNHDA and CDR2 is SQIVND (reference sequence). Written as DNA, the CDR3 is TGTGCCAGTAGTAAGCAGGACGAGCAGTACTTC. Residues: CASSKQDEQYF. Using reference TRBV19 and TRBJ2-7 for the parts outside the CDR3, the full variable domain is DGGITQSPKYLFRKEGQNVTLSCEQNLNHDAMYWYRQDPGQGLRLIYYSQIVNDFQKGDIAEGYSVSREKKESFPLTVTSAQKNPTAFYLCASSKQDEQYFGPGTRLTVT.

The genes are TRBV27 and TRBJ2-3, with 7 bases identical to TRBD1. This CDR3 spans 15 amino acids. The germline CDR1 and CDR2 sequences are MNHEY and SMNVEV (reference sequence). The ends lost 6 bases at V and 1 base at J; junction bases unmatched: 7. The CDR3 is CASREGTVRTDTQYF. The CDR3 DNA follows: TGTGCCAGCAGGGAAGGGACAGTCCGCACAGATACGCAGTATTTT.

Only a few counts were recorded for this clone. The CDR3 DNA is TGTGCCACCAGCGCCCCCTTTGGGGCAGAGCAGTACTTC. It translates to CATSAPFGAEQYF. This sequence joins TRBV15 and TRBJ2-7; D possibly corresponds to TRBD1 (5 bases). The V and J ends lost 5 bases and 7 bases respectively, with 15 bases between them. The CDR3 extends over 13 amino acids. Germline V gene lookup returns CDR1 LNHNV and CDR2 YYDKDF (reference sequence).

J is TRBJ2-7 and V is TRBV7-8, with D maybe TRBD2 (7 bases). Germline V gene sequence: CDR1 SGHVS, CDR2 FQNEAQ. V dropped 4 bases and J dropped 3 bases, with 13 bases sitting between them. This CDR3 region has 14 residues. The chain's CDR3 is CASSSPRGLYEQYF. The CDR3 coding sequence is TGTGCCAGCAGCTCCCCGCGGGGGCTCTACGAGCAGTACTTC.

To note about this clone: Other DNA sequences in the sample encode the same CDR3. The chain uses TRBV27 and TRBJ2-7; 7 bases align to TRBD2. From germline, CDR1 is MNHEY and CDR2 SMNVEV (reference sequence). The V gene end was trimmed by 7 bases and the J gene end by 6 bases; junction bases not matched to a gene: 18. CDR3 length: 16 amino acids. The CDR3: CASIPLADCNPFEQYF. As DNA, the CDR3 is TGTGCCAGCATCCCTCTAGCGGACTGTAACCCTTTCGAGCAGTACTTC.

The CDR3 DNA reads as TGTGCCAGCAGCTTGATGGGAGGGCCGGGGGAGCAGTACTTC. Protein: CASSLMGGPGEQYF. The chain uses TRBV5-6 and TRBJ2-7; 7 bases fit TRBD2. Germline CDR1 SGHDT, CDR2 YYEEEE. Unmatched junction bases numbered 8, after V lost 1 base and J lost 7 bases. This CDR3 has 14 residues.

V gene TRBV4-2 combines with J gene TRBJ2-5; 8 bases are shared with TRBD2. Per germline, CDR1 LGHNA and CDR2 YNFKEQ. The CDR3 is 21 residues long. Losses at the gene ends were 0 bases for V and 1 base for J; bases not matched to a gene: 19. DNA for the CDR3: TGTGCCAGCAGCCAAGAGGGCCCCCCCGGCCGGGAGGGGCGGATCCAAGAGACCCAGTACTTC. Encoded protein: CASSQEGPPGREGRIQETQYF.